This TCR beta chain was documented in a study of naive and memory T cell subsets. Whole-study findings and limits: From naive to CM, EM and EMRA, diversity decreased and Gini increased. Each distinct alpha or beta sequence counts as one clonotype.

This clonotype appeared a few times. Antigen: not known. This CDR3 region has 12 residues. The germline V and J ends were trimmed by 5 bases and 5 bases, with 9 bases remaining between them. CDR1 DFQATT and CDR2 SNEGSKA come from the germline V gene (reference sequence). Both TRBC1 and TRBC2 were covered by a beta constant-region primer of two equimolar oligonucleotides. Nested alpha and beta constant-region primers with the SP2 primer drove four PCR rounds on ligated cDNA. TCRdb fed the UMI-ligation and nested PCR reads into MiXCR, producing one record per CDR3 protein. This sample carries tens of thousands of distinct CDR3 sequences, roughly 9.2% of them seen once, and the ten largest clones take approximately 1.1%.

The clonotype was recovered from a human donor in good health. Specimen: naive CD8+ T cells from blood. The chain combines TRBV20-1 with TRBJ1-4; no clear D. The chain's CDR3 is CSARTGNEKLFF. In DNA form, the CDR3 reads TGCAGTGCTCGGACGGGCAATGAAAAACTGTTTTTT.